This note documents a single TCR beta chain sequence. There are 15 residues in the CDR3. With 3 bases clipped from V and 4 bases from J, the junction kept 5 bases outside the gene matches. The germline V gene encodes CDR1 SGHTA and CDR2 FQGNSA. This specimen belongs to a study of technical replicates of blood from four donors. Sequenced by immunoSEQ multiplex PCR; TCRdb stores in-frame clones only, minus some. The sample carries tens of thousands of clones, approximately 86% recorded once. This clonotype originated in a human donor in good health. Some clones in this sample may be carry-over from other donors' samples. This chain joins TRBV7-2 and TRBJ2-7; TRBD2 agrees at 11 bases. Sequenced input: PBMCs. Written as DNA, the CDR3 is TGTGCCAGCAGCTTTGTAGCGGGGGGGCCGTACGAGCAGTACTTC. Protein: CASSFVAGGPYEQYF.